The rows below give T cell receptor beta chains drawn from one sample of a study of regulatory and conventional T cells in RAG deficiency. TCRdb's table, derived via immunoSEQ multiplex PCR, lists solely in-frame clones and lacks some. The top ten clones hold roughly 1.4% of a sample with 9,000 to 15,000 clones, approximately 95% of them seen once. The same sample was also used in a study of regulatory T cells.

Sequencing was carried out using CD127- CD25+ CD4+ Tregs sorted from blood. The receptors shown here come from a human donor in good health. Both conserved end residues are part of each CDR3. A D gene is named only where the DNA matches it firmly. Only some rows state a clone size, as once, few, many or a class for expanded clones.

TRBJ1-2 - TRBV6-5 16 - CASSYSRVLSNYGYTF TGTGCCAGCAGTTACTCGAGGGTCCTCTCTAACTATGGCTACACCTTC
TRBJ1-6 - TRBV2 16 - CATRLGNNRRSSPLHF TGTGCCACCCGACTTGGAAACAACCGGCGGAGTTCACCCCTCCACTTT
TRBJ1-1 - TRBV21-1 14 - CASSRMGGDTEAFF TGTGCCAGCAGCCGGATGGGGGGAGACACTGAAGCTTTCTTT
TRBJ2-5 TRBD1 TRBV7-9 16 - CASSPYTGTEQETQYF TGTGCCAGCAGCCCGTATACCGGGACAGAACAAGAGACCCAGTACTTC
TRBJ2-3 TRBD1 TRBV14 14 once CASSRDRGTDTQYF TGTGCCAGCAGCCGGGACAGAGGCACAGATACGCAGTATTTT
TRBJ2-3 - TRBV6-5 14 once CASSYTSRTDTQYF TGTGCCAGCAGTTACACCTCTAGGACAGATACGCAGTATTTT
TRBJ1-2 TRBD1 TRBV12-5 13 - CASAGDRASGYTF TGTGCTAGTGCTGGAGACAGGGCCAGTGGCTACACCTTC
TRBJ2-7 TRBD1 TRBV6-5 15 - CASRHGTGASYEQYF TGTGCCAGCAGGCATGGGACAGGGGCCTCCTACGAGCAGTACTTC
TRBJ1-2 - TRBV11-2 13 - CASRDYFNYGYTF TGTGCCAGCAGGGACTACTTTAACTATGGCTACACCTTC
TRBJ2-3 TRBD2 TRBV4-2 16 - CASSPLQRGGPDTQYF TGTGCCAGCAGCCCCTTACAGCGGGGGGGCCCAGATACGCAGTATTTT
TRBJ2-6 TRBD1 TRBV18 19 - CASSPSRRTGLTGANVLTF TGTGCCAGCTCACCCTCCCGGCGGACAGGACTTACTGGGGCCAACGTCCTGACTTTC
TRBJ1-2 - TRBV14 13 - CASAWGPNYGYTF TGTGCCAGTGCCTGGGGGCCTAACTATGGCTACACCTTC
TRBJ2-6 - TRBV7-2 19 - CASSLRTAVGPLSPNVLTF TGTGCCAGCAGCTTACGAACCGCTGTTGGGCCCCTATCCCCCAACGTCCTGACTTTC
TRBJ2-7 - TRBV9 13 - CASSVGASGEQYF TGTGCCAGCAGCGTCGGAGCCTCGGGGGAGCAGTACTTC
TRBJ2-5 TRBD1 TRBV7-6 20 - CASSFHRDRALVGEAKTQYF TGTGCCAGCAGCTTCCACCGGGACAGGGCCCTTGTCGGGGAGGCTAAGACCCAGTACTTC
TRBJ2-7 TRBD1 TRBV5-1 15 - CASSLRGTGIDEQYF TGCGCCAGCAGCCTCCGAGGGACAGGGATCGACGAGCAGTACTTC
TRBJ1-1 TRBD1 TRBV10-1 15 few CAIGQGLDENTEAFF TGCGCCATAGGACAGGGTCTCGACGAAAACACTGAAGCTTTCTTT
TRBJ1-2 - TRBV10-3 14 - CAISSRTDNYGYTF TGTGCCATCAGCTCCCGGACAGATAACTATGGCTACACCTTC
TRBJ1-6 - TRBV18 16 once CASSPVGSSYNSPLHF TGTGCCAGCTCACCAGTGGGGAGCTCCTATAATTCCCCCCTCCACTTT
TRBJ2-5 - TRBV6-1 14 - CASSEVGPQETQYF TGTGCCAGCAGTGAAGTGGGCCCCCAAGAGACCCAGTACTTC
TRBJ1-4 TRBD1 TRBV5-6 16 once CASSVTGGVLGEKLFF TGTGCCAGCAGCGTGACAGGGGGCGTCTTAGGTGAAAAACTGTTTTTT
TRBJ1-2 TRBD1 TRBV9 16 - CASSVGRGTAPYGYTF TGTGCCAGCAGCGTAGGTCGGGGGACAGCCCCCTATGGCTACACCTTC
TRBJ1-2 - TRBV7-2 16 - CASSTYPIRNDYGYTF TGTGCCAGCAGCACATATCCTATCAGGAACGACTATGGCTACACCTTC
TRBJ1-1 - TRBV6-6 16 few CASSYGGVPMNTEAFF TGTGCCAGCAGTTACGGAGGCGTCCCTATGAACACTGAAGCTTTCTTT
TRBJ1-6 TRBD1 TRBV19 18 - CASSLPTGTGPRNSPLHF TGTGCCAGTAGTCTACCCACCGGGACAGGGCCAAGAAATTCACCCCTCCACTTT
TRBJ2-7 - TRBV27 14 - CASSDRDSSYEQYF TGTGCCAGCAGTGACCGGGACTCCTCCTACGAGCAGTACTTC
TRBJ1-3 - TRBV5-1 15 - CASAELGGPGNTIYF TGCGCCAGCGCCGAGTTGGGGGGGCCTGGAAACACCATATATTTT
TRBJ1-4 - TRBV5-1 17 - CASSLGGGGLTNEKLFF TGCGCCAGCAGCTTGGGAGGGGGTGGACTAACTAATGAAAAACTGTTTTTT
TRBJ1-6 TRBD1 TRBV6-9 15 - CASSSDREKNSPLHF TGTGCCAGCAGTTCGGACAGGGAAAAAAACTCACCCCTCCACTTT
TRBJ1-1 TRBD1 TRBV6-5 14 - CASSRTGAFTEAFF TGTGCCAGCAGTCGAACAGGGGCATTCACTGAAGCTTTCTTT
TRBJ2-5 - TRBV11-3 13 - CASSYSQVETQYF TGTGCCAGCAGCTACTCCCAGGTGGAGACCCAGTACTTC
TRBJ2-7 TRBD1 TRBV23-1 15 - CASSQSRGLRYEQYF TGCGCCAGCAGTCAATCGAGGGGGCTCCGGTACGAGCAGTACTTC
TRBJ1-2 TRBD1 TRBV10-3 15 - CAIRTGVDSNYGYTF TGTGCCATCAGGACAGGGGTCGATTCTAACTATGGCTACACCTTC
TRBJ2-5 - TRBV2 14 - CASSDRVRQETQYF TGTGCCAGCAGTGATCGAGTACGGCAAGAGACCCAGTACTTC
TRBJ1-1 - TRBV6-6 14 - CASSSTGRNTEAFF TGTGCCAGCTCTTCTACAGGGAGGAACACTGAAGCTTTCTTT
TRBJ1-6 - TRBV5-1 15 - CASSLGGRVGSPLHF TGCGCCAGCAGCTTGGGGGGCCGCGTGGGTTCACCCCTCCACTTT
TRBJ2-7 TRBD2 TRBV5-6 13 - CASSGGESYEQYF TGTGCCAGCAGCGGGGGGGAATCCTACGAGCAGTACTTC
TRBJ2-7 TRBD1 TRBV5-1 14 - CASSFDRARYEQYF TGCGCCAGCAGTTTCGACAGGGCTCGCTACGAGCAGTACTTC
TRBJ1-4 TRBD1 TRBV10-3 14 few CATGDRGGGEKLFF TGTGCCACTGGAGACAGGGGCGGAGGTGAAAAACTGTTTTTT
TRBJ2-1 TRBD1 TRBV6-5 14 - CASSYKGADNEQFF TGTGCCAGCAGTTACAAGGGGGCCGACAATGAGCAGTTCTTC
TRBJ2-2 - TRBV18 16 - CASSPGPPRGTGELFF TGTGCCAGCTCACCAGGGCCGCCCCGAGGGACCGGGGAGCTGTTTTTT
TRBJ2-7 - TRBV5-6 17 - CASSPLQGREGSYEQYF TGTGCCAGCAGCCCTTTACAGGGTCGAGAGGGCTCCTACGAGCAGTACTTC
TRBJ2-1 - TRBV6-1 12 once CASSLRGGEQFF TGTGCCAGCAGCCTTAGGGGGGGAGAGCAGTTCTTC
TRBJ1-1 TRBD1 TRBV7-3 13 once CASSAAGGTEAFF TGTGCCAGCAGCGCCGCAGGGGGAACTGAAGCTTTCTTT
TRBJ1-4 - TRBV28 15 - CASSLWAGEDEKLFF TGTGCCAGCAGTTTATGGGCAGGGGAAGATGAAAAACTGTTTTTT
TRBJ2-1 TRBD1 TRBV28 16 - CASSLTGTGGLNEQFF TGTGCCAGCAGTCTAACCGGGACAGGGGGTCTCAATGAGCAGTTCTTC
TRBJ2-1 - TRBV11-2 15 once CASSQKTSFSGKQFF TGTGCCAGCAGTCAAAAAACTAGTTTCTCGGGGAAGCAGTTCTTC
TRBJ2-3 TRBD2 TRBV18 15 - CASSRQTSGGPTQYF TGTGCCAGCTCACGTCAGACTAGCGGGGGCCCGACGCAGTATTTT